This TCR beta chain was captured by sequencing in a study of cytomegalovirus exposure and HLA in healthy donors. Study-wide context: The 100 to 150 validation repertoires matched the approximately 700 first-cohort repertoires in platform, a later analysis reported.

Study results and caveats: Researchers counted roughly 150 TCR beta chains as cytomegalovirus-associated.

The CDR3 consists of 15 residues. Trimming removed 4 bases from V and 3 bases from J; junction bases left unmatched: 6. Germline CDR1 reads SGHRS; CDR2 reads YFSETQ. Data came from immunoSEQ multiplex PCR; TCRdb stores just in-frame clones and leaves some out. The data show around 250,000 clones, 90% seen once. Separate from the approximately 670-subject first cohort, the approximately 130-subject validation cohort was the one that the donors belonged to. As regards this clone: As yet, its antigen is unknown.

Sample: PBMCs. The source of this sequence is a woman between 18 and 30 years old in good health and CMV-seronegative. V is TRBV5-1 and J is TRBJ2-5; 10 bases align to TRBD2. The CDR3: CASSGASGGEETQYF. The CDR3, as DNA: TGCGCCAGCAGCGGGGCTAGCGGGGGAGAAGAGACCCAGTACTTC. The whole variable domain, remainder taken from reference TRBV5-1 and TRBJ2-5, is KAGVTQTPRYLIKTRGQQVTLSCSPISGHRSVSWYQQTPGQGLQFLFEYFSETQRNKGNFPGRFSGRQFSNSRSEMNVSTLELGDSALYLCASSGASGGEETQYFGPGTRLLVL.